The 4 T cell receptor beta chains in this list originate from one sample, sequenced in a study of beta chain features in type 1 diabetes. Study-level findings and limits: TCRB CDR3s were moderately but significantly shorter in Type 1 diabetes patients in all four CD4+ subsets.

Of the isolated RNA, all was reverse transcribed, and so the sequenced material was expressed TCRB transcripts. The method was immunoSEQ multiplex PCR; TCRdb's version includes in-frame clones alone and lacks a portion of them. In the table there are roughly 300,000 clones, 9.3% of which are singletons. These TCRs are of unknown antigen specificity. Sequenced sample: central memory CD4+ T cells from blood. All receptors derive from a man aged 30 to 45 with type 1 diabetes.

This chain connects TRBV12-5 to TRBJ1-5; D is uncertain. V lost 7 bases, J lost 6 bases, and 10 bases lay in between. From germline, CDR1 is LGHNT and CDR2 FRNRAP. The CDR3 length is 12 residues. CDR3 bases: TGTGCTAGTGCGGCCGTGAGTCAGCCCCAGCATTTT. Residues: CASAAVSQPQHF.

This clone appeared a few times. The gene calls are TRBV28 and TRBJ1-2; 10 bases agree with TRBD1. The CDR3 has 15 amino acids. Germline V lookup: CDR1 MDHEN, CDR2 SYDVKM. The junction had 9 bases not matched to a gene; V was cut back by 4 bases and J by 7 bases. The chain's CDR3 is CASSSPSTGGGGYTF. The CDR3 DNA reads as TGTGCCAGCAGTTCGCCCTCGACAGGGGGCGGTGGCTACACCTTC.

The J gene is TRBJ1-2, the V gene TRBV6-6, with 9 bases identical to TRBD1. Trimming cost V 2 bases and J 6 bases; bases outside gene matches: 4. The CDR3 totals 14 residues. Germline loops: CDR1 MNHNY, CDR2 SVGAGI (reference sequence). This chain's CDR3 is CASSYPDRGDGYTF. The CDR3 DNA follows: TGTGCCAGCAGTTACCCTGACAGGGGGGATGGCTACACCTTC.

The genes are TRBV7-2 and TRBJ2-3; 10 positions match TRBD1. Germline-derived CDR1 and CDR2 are SGHTA and FQGNSA. The CDR3 consists of 15 residues. The V segment lost 3 bases and the J segment 6 bases; nucleotides outside the gene matches: 6. CDR3 nucleotides: TGTGCCAGCAGCTTTAGGGGACAGGGGATCGATACGCAGTATTTT. Translated: CASSFRGQGIDTQYF.